This T cell receptor beta chain emerged from a study of shared clonotypes between healthy human individuals. Study results and limitations: Since donors were few, the genetic and exposure-history diversity represented was limited. For sorted subsets, rarefaction showed incomplete sequencing despite large depth.

A remark on this clone: Its specificity is unknown.

Germline V gives CDR1 SNHLY, CDR2 FYNNEI. The CDR3 contains 12 residues. The V end was cut by 8 bases, the J end by 1 base, with 9 bases between. The authors ran the assay at deep level. Sequencing was performed with immunoSEQ multiplex PCR; in TCRdb, only in-frame clones are kept and a portion is missing. The sample has more than 2 million clones; approximately 94% are singletons. This receptor was identified in a young man in good health. The rearrangement links TRBV2 to TRBJ2-7; D not certain. Sequencing was performed on naive CD4+ T cells sorted from blood. Subset given: CD45RA+ positively selected. Written as DNA, the CDR3 is TGTGCCAGCGGGTGGGTATCCTACGAGCAGTACTTC. Encoded protein: CASGWVSYEQYF. Full variable domain (missing parts from reference TRBV2 and TRBJ2-7): EPEVTQTPSHQVTQMGQEVILRCVPISNHLYFYWYRQILGQKVEFLVSFYNNEISEKSEIFDDQFSVERPDGSNFTLKIRSTKLEDSAMYFCASGWVSYEQYFGPGTRLTVT.